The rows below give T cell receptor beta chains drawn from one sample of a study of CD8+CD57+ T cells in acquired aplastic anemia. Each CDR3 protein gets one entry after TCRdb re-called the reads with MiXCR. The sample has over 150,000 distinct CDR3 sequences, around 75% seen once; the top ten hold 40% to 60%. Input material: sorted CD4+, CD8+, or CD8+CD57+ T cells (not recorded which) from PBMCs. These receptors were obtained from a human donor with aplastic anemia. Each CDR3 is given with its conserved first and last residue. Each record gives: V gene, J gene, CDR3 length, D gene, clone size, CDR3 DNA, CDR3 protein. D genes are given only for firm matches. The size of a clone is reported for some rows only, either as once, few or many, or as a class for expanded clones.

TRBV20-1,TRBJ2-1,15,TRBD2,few,TGCAGTGCTGCCCCCCCCGCGGGAGGGCGCGATGAGCAGTTCTTC,CSAAPPAGGRDEQFF
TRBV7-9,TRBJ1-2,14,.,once,TGTGCCAGCAGCTTAACGGGGGGCTGTGATGGCTACACCTTC,CASSLTGGCDGYTF
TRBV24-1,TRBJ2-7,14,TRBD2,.,TGTGCCACCAGTGATTCCGGGACTACCCGAGAGCAGTACTTC,CATSDSGTTREQYF
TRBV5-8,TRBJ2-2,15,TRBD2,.,TGTGCCAGCAGCTTGGTGCGGGGGTCTGGCGGGGAGCTGTTTTTT,CASSLVRGSGGELFF
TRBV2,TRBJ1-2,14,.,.,TGTGCCAGCAGCTCGACAATCGGCAAGGAAGGCTACACCTTC,CASSSTIGKEGYTF
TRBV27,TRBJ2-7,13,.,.,TGTGCCAGCAGTTACCATGGGCAGGGAGAGCAGTACTTC,CASSYHGQGEQYF
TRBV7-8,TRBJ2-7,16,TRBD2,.,TGTGCCAGCAGTGAATCGGAAAGCGGGAGGGCCTACGAGCAGTACTTC,CASSESESGRAYEQYF
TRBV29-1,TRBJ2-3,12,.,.,TGCAGCGTTGAAGATGCGCAGGGGATTGAGTATTTT,CSVEDAQGIEYF
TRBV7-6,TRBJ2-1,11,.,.,TGTGCCAGCAGCCGCGGGACAGAGCAGTTTTTC,CASSRGTEQFF
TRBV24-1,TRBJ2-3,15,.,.,TGTGCCACCAGTGATGGGACCGTTAGCACAGATACGCAGTATTTT,CATSDGTVSTDTQYF
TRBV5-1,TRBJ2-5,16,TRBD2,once,TGCGCCAGCAGCTTGGATCCTAGCGGGGGGCGGAAGACCCAGTACTTC,CASSLDPSGGRKTQYF
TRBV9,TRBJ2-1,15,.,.,TGTGCCAGCAGCGTAGGTAGCGGAACGTACAATGAGCAGTTCTTC,CASSVGSGTYNEQFF
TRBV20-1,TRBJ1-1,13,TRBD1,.,TGCAGTGCTACGACAGGGGGCAAGACTGAAGCTTTCTTT,CSATTGGKTEAFF
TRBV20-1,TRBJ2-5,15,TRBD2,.,TGCAGTGCTAGAAAAGCGGGAGGGCCACAAGAGACCCAGTACTTC,CSARKAGGPQETQYF
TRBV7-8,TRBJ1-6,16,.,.,TGTGCCAGCAGCTTAGAACCAGGTCTTCTCGCTTCAGCCCTCCACTTT,CASSLEPGLLASALHF
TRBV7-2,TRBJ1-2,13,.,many,TGTGCCAGCAGCCCGGACGGAAACTATGGCTACACCTTC,CASSPDGNYGYTF
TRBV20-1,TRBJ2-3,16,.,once,TGCAGTGCTTTTAGCGTCCTGTCCGTGGGCACAGATACGCAGTATTTT,CSAFSVLSVGTDTQYF
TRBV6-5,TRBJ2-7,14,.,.,TGTGCCGCCCGGGACCACAGCGGCACCTACGAGCAGTACTTC,CAARDHSGTYEQYF
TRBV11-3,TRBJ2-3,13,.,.,TGTGCCAGCAGCTCCGGCAACACAGATACGCAGTATTTT,CASSSGNTDTQYF
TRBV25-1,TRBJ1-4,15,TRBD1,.,TGTGCCAGCAGTGAGGGGACAGGGAGGGCTGAAAAACTGTTTTTT,CASSEGTGRAEKLFF
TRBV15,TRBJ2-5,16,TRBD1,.,TGTGCCACCAGCAGACCGACAGGGGGTAACCAAGAGACCCAGTACTTC,CATSRPTGGNQETQYF
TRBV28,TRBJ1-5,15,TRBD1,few,TGTGCCAGCAGTTTCCAGGGGGCGATCAATCAGCCCCAGCATTTT,CASSFQGAINQPQHF
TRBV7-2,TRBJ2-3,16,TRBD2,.,TGTGCCAGCAGCTCACGACTAGCGGGGGGCACAGATACGCAGTATTTT,CASSSRLAGGTDTQYF
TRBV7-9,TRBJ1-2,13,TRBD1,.,TGTGCCAGCAGCTCGGACAGGGGCTATGGCTACACCTTC,CASSSDRGYGYTF
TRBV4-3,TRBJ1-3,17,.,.,TGCGCCAGCAGCCCGGGCCGGGGGTGCCACTCTGGAAACACCATATATTTT,CASSPGRGCHSGNTIYF
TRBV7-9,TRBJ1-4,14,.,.,TGTGCCAGCAGCTTAGTGATCCAGGGTGGAAAACTGTTTTTT,CASSLVIQGGKLFF
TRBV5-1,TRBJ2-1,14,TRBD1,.,TGCGCCAGCAGCTGGACAGGGGAAGCACAGGAGCAGTTCTTC,CASSWTGEAQEQFF
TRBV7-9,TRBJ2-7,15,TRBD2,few,TGTGCCAGCAGCTTCGGCGGGGGGGGCTCCTACGAGCAGTACTTC,CASSFGGGGSYEQYF
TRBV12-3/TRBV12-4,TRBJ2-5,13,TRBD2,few,TGTGCCAGCAGTATTTCGCGGGGGGAGACCCAGTACTTC,CASSISRGETQYF
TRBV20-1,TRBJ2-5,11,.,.,TGCAGTGGGGAGTTAGGGGGGACCCAGTACTTC,CSGELGGTQYF
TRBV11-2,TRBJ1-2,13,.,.,TGTGCCAGCAGCTCGGTCCGTAACTATGGCTACACCTTC,CASSSVRNYGYTF
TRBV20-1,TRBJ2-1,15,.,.,TGCAGTGCTACGTCGCCGGGAGCCGTACACAATGAGCAGTTCTTC,CSATSPGAVHNEQFF